This T cell receptor beta chain comes out of a study of blood T cells in healthy people across ages. Then a second PCR, running about 6 to 12 cycles, was carried out with a sample-barcoded 5' primer and a J-beta primer mix. TCRdb re-called the 5' RACE reads with MiXCR, one entry per CDR3 protein. Among approximately 800,000 distinct CDR3 sequences listed, approximately 53% were seen once. The CDR3 has 14 residues. The chain combines TRBV21-1 with TRBJ2-5; TRBD1, the table's D call, lacks a check against the DNA. TRBV21-1 is listed as a pseudogene. Sequencing input: blood. The origin of this receptor is a middle-aged man in good health. CDR3 loop: CASSKGQGVETQYF. The CDR3 bases are TGTGCCAGCAGCAAAGGACAGGGGGTAGAGACCCAGTACTTC.